Below, 18 T cell receptor beta chains from the same sample are listed, as sequenced in a study of beta chain features in type 1 diabetes. Their antigen targets remain unknown. The study's findings and limits: The study found moderately but significantly shorter TCRB CDR3s in all four CD4+ subsets of Type 1 diabetes patients.

Of the isolated RNA, all was reverse transcribed, and so the sequenced material was expressed TCRB transcripts. Data came from immunoSEQ multiplex PCR; TCRdb stores just in-frame clones and leaves some out. The sample records about 230,000 clones, around 16% being singletons. Sequencing was done on a sample of naive CD4+ T cells from blood. All receptors come from a man aged 30-40 years with type 1 diabetes.

The rearrangement uses TRBV29-1 and TRBJ2-3, with 14 positions matching TRBD2. There are 13 residues in the CDR3. From germline, CDR1 is SQVTM and CDR2 ANQGSEA. Written as DNA, the CDR3 is TGCAGTGGACTAGCGGGAGGATCGGGTACGCAGTATTTT. Amino acid sequence: CSGLAGGSGTQYF.

The chain is built from TRBV29-1 and TRBJ2-1, with 12 bases aligning to TRBD2. The CDR3 loop spans 13 amino acids. Looked up from germline, CDR1 is SQVTM and CDR2 is ANQGSEA. This chain's CDR3 is CRGSGLAGSPGFF. CDR3 coding DNA: TGCAGGGGTTCGGGACTAGCGGGTTCCCCGGGGTTCTTC.

CDR3: CASSPGRLTQYF. CDR3 DNA sequence: TGTGCCAGCTCACCCGGCCGCCTAACGCAGTATTTT. The V gene is TRBV18, the J gene TRBJ2-3; unclear D gene. Germline CDR1 reads KGHSH; CDR2 reads LQKENI. This CDR3 is built from 12 residues. V was pared by 3 bases and J by 9 bases, with 10 bases between.

The J gene is TRBJ2-3, the V gene TRBV7-9, with D hard to call. Germline loops: CDR1 SEHNR, CDR2 FQNEAQ (reference sequence). The CDR3 contains 11 residues. V was pared by 8 bases and J by 0 bases, with 3 bases between. The CDR3: CASASTDTQYF. CDR3 in DNA: TGTGCCAGCGCTAGCACAGATACGCAGTATTTT. The entire variable domain, with the rest obtained from reference TRBV7-9 and TRBJ2-3, is as follows: DTGVSQNPRHKITKRGQNVTFRCDPISEHNRLYWYRQTLGQGPEFLTYFQNEAQLEKSRLLSDRFSAERPKGSFSTLEIQRTEQGDSAMYLCASASTDTQYFGPGTRLTVL.

This clone was detected a few times. The chain has TRBV19 and TRBJ2-1; D ambiguous. The CDR3 covers 16 residues. Germline V CDR1 and CDR2: LNHDA, SQIVND (reference sequence). Trimming shortened V by 6 bases and J by 0 bases, and 15 bases separated the two germline ends. The CDR3 loop is CASRFARVSSYNEQFF. CDR3 nucleotides: TGTGCCAGTAGATTTGCTAGGGTAAGCTCCTACAATGAGCAGTTCTTC.

This clone has a handful of counts. This sequence joins TRBV28 and TRBJ2-7, with D uncertain. Germline CDR1 and CDR2: MDHEN and SYDVKM. This CDR3 has 14 residues. V was shortened by 7 bases and J by 2 bases, with 15 bases between the two germline ends. This CDR3 is CASILRGTAYEQYF. The CDR3 DNA sequence: TGTGCCAGCATCCTACGAGGTACAGCCTACGAGCAGTACTTC.

The J gene is TRBJ2-3, the V gene TRBV5-1; 12 nucleotides match TRBD2. CDR1 SGHRS and CDR2 YFSETQ come from the germline V gene. Trimming took 4 bases from V and 1 from J; bases not matched to a gene: 4. The CDR3 extends over 16 amino acids. The DNA for the CDR3 is TGCGCCAGCAGCCAAGGACTAGCGGGGCGCACAGATACGCAGTATTTT. Protein sequence: CASSQGLAGRTDTQYF. Filled out from reference TRBV5-1 and TRBJ2-3, the complete variable domain reads KAGVTQTPRYLIKTRGQQVTLSCSPISGHRSVSWYQQTPGQGLQFLFEYFSETQRNKGNFPGRFSGRQFSNSRSEMNVSTLELGDSALYLCASSQGLAGRTDTQYFGPGTRLTVL.

The chain uses TRBV7-6 and TRBJ2-3, with 10 bases that match TRBD2. CDR1 and CDR2 (germline): SGHVS, FNYEAQ. The CDR3 consists of 16 residues. V was clipped by 0 bases and J by 6 bases; unmatched bases: 6. CDR3 DNA sequence: TGTGCCAGCAGCTTAGCGCTAGCGGGAGCCGGGGATACGCAGTATTTT. Protein: CASSLALAGAGDTQYF.

CDR3 in amino acids: CASSLGTAMSRAFF. The CDR3 region has the DNA TGTGCCAGCAGCTTAGGGACGGCGATGTCCAGGGCTTTCTTT. The V gene is TRBV7-2, the J gene TRBJ1-1; the D is unclear. V was trimmed by 1 base and J by 11 bases, leaving 17 bases between them. The CDR3 is 14 residues long. CDR1 is SGHTA and CDR2 is FQGNSA in the germline V gene.

The chain joins TRBV7-2 to TRBJ2-3; D is unclear. The CDR3 runs to 16 residues. Germline V gene sequence: CDR1 SGHTA, CDR2 FQGNSA. V dropped 0 bases and J dropped 0 bases, with 10 bases sitting between them. As DNA, the CDR3 is TGTGCCAGCAGCTTAGCATTACAAACTAGCACAGATACGCAGTATTTT. Translated: CASSLALQTSTDTQYF.

The chain is built from TRBV9 and TRBJ2-5; tentatively, D is TRBD1 (6 bases). Germline CDR1 and CDR2: SGDLS and YYNGEE. V lost 4 bases and J 3 bases, leaving 16 bases between the germline ends. This CDR3 spans 15 amino acids. CDR3 bases: TGTGCCAGCAGCCCCCTCGGACAGAGGGAAGAGACCCAGTACTTC. It translates to CASSPLGQREETQYF.

This sequence joins TRBV7-2 and TRBJ2-3, with D possibly TRBD1 on 6 matching bases. The germline V and J ends were trimmed by 3 bases and 4 bases, with 17 bases remaining between them. The CDR3 covers 16 residues. Germline V gene sequence: CDR1 SGHTA, CDR2 FQGNSA. The chain's CDR3 is CASSFRREPGADTQYF. CDR3 DNA: TGTGCCAGCAGCTTTCGTCGGGAACCAGGGGCAGATACGCAGTATTTT. The variable domain in full, completed from reference TRBV7-2 and TRBJ2-3, reads GAGVSQSPSNKVTEKGKDVELRCDPISGHTALYWYRQSLGQGLEFLIYFQGNSAPDKSGLPSDRFSAERTGGSVSTLTIQRTQQEDSAVYLCASSFRREPGADTQYFGPGTRLTVL.

This clone was counted a few times. V and J are TRBV11-2 and TRBJ2-3; D is uncertain. The CDR3 runs 13 residues. Germline CDR1 and CDR2: SGHAT and FQNNGV. The V and J ends lost 5 bases and 0 bases respectively, with 6 bases between them. CDR3 in amino acids: CASSGPSTDTQYF. The CDR3 DNA reads TGTGCCAGCAGCGGGCCTAGCACAGATACGCAGTATTTT.

This clone was observed a few times. This CDR3 is CASSQDSGNYGYTF. Written as DNA, the CDR3 is TGCGCCAGCAGCCAAGATTCGGGAAACTATGGCTACACCTTC. The V and J genes are TRBV4-3 and TRBJ1-2, with D unresolved. V was cut by 0 bases and J by 2 bases, with 7 bases left in between. Germline V gives CDR1 LGHNA, CDR2 YSLEER. The CDR3 spans 14 residues.

The DNA of the CDR3 is TGTGCCAGCAGTTATGAGCCCACAGATACGCAGTATTTT. Residues: CASSYEPTDTQYF. The chain uses TRBV6-5 and TRBJ2-3; no clear D. The CDR3 loop spans 13 amino acids. V was shortened by 3 bases and J by 2 bases, with 6 bases between the two germline ends. CDR1 is MNHEY and CDR2 is SVGAGI in the germline V gene.

The chain uses TRBV15 and TRBJ1-2, with D possibly being TRBD1 (6 bases). The V gene lost 0 bases and the J gene lost 1 base, with 9 bases spanning the gap. Germline CDR1 LNHNV, CDR2 YYDKDF (reference sequence). The CDR3 runs 15 residues. CDR3 amino acids: CATSRDLDSNYGYTF. The CDR3, as DNA: TGTGCCACCAGCAGAGATCTGGACAGTAACTATGGCTACACCTTC.

In nucleotides, the CDR3 is TGTGCCAGCAGCTTCGCCAACAGGGGCTATGGCTACACCTTC. Translation: CASSFANRGYGYTF. The rearrangement uses TRBV7-9 and TRBJ1-2, with 7 bases identical to TRBD1. The CDR3 loop spans 14 amino acids. Losses at the gene ends were 3 bases for V and 4 bases for J; bases not matched to a gene: 5. Germline CDR1 is SEHNR and CDR2 is FQNEAQ (reference sequence).

V and J are TRBV7-9 and TRBJ2-6, with D hard to call. The CDR3 spans 14 residues. Germline-derived CDR1 and CDR2 are SEHNR and FQNEAQ (reference sequence). Trimming took off 5 bases at V and 0 bases at J, with 5 bases between the two ends. The CDR3 nucleotides are TGTGCCAGCAGCATCACCTCTGGGGCCAACGTCCTGACTTTC. The encoded protein is CASSITSGANVLTF.